A selection of T cell receptor beta chains follows, all from one sample in a study of CD8 T cells in Susac syndrome. MiXCR was run by TCRdb on the immunoSEQ multiplex PCR reads, yielding one entry per CDR3 protein. In the table there are fewer than 350,000 distinct CDR3 sequences, around 85% of which are singletons. Input material: CD8+ T cells from PBMCs. The receptors here all came from a human donor with multiple sclerosis. The CDR3 runs from the conserved cysteine through the conserved F or W. The D gene is left open where the match is weak. Clone size, where shown, is once, few, many, or a class for clones that have expanded.

v_call	j_call	d_call	clone_size	cdr3_nt	cdr3_aa
TRBV30	TRBJ2-7	-	-	TGTGCCTGGAGTGTAGACGGGACCTACGAGCAGTACTTC	CAWSVDGTYEQYF
TRBV6-2/TRBV6-3	TRBJ1-1	-	-	TGTGCCAGCGGGACTCTTGGGACGTGGACTGAAGCTTTCTTT	CASGTLGTWTEAFF
TRBV18	TRBJ2-3	-	-	TGTGCCAGCTCCCCCCGCGGGGGCCGCACAGATACGCAGTATTTT	CASSPRGGRTDTQYF
TRBV5-4	TRBJ1-2	-	-	TGTGCCAGCAGCATCGAGCCAGACAGCATCTATGGCTACACCTTC	CASSIEPDSIYGYTF
TRBV5-4	TRBJ2-3	-	-	TGTGCCAGCAGCGGGTTTGGGGGATCAGATACGCAGTATTTT	CASSGFGGSDTQYF
TRBV5-8	TRBJ2-4	-	-	TGTGCCAGCAGCTGGAGGAACTCCCGTCGGGCCAAAAACATTCAGTACTTC	CASSWRNSRRAKNIQYF
TRBV7-7	TRBJ2-2	-	-	TGTGCCAGCGAGTGGGGCGGCACCGGGGAGCTGTTTTTT	CASEWGGTGELFF
TRBV28	TRBJ2-7	-	once	TGTGCCAGCAGTGACCCCTCTTATGAGCAGTACTTC	CASSDPSYEQYF
TRBV5-6	TRBJ1-1	-	-	TGTGCCAGCAGCTTGGAAGTGGGAAGGAAGGCTGAAGCTTTCTTT	CASSLEVGRKAEAFF
TRBV18	TRBJ1-1	-	-	TGTGCCAGCTCACCGGACGGTATGAACACTGGAGCTTTCTTT	CASSPDGMNTGAFF
TRBV15	TRBJ2-7	-	-	TGTGCCACCAGCAGAGTAACAGGATACTACGAGCAGTACTTC	CATSRVTGYYEQYF
TRBV4-1	TRBJ2-7	-	-	TGCGCCAGCAGCCAAGAAACGGGCCCTTCCTACGAGCAGTACTTC	CASSQETGPSYEQYF
TRBV15	TRBJ2-6	-	once	TGTGCCACCAGCAGAGTACGCGACTCTGGGGCCAACGTCCTGACTTTC	CATSRVRDSGANVLTF
TRBV28	TRBJ2-3	-	-	TGTGCCAGCAGTTTAGCGAGTTCTAGCACAGATACGCAGTATTTT	CASSLASSSTDTQYF
TRBV20-1	TRBJ2-1	TRBD2	-	TGCAGTGCTAATAGCGGGAGGGCCTACAATGAGCAGTTCTTC	CSANSGRAYNEQFF
TRBV20-1	TRBJ1-5	-	-	TGCAGTGCTAGAGATGGGGTGGGTATGAGCAATCAGCCCCAGCATTTT	CSARDGVGMSNQPQHF
TRBV12-5	TRBJ2-5	-	-	TGTGCTAGTGGTTTGGTCGGCGGTCTCGAAGAGACCCAGTACTTC	CASGLVGGLEETQYF
TRBV5-4	TRBJ1-1	-	-	TGTGCCAGCAGCTTGGGGCAGCAACTGAACACTGAAGCTTTCTTT	CASSLGQQLNTEAFF
TRBV7-9	TRBJ2-2	-	-	TGTGCCAGCAGCTTGCGCCCCCTCGGGGAGCTGTTTTTT	CASSLRPLGELFF
TRBV20-1	TRBJ1-1	-	-	TGCAGTGCTAATCCCCCCTTGGGCGTGGACACTGAAGCTTTCTTT	CSANPPLGVDTEAFF
TRBV28	TRBJ2-7	-	-	TGTGCCAGCAGTCCCCCCGAGGGTTTCTACGAGCAGTACTTC	CASSPPEGFYEQYF
TRBV27	TRBJ1-2	-	once	TGTGCCAGCAGTCGGGGTCCTGCTAACTATGGCTACACCTTC	CASSRGPANYGYTF
TRBV7-9	TRBJ1-2	-	-	TGTGCCAGCAGCTTAGGAGCAGACAGCTATGGCTACACCTTC	CASSLGADSYGYTF
TRBV28	TRBJ2-5	-	-	TGTGCCAGCAGTTTAACCCCGCCAGCGTCCGTTCAAGAGACCCAGTACTTC	CASSLTPPASVQETQYF
TRBV4-3	TRBJ2-1	TRBD1	once	TGCGCCAGCAGCCGCACGGACAGGGACGTCCATGAGCAGTTCTTC	CASSRTDRDVHEQFF
TRBV30	TRBJ2-1	-	-	TGTGCCTGGAATTGGGTCAGGGGGGGGACCTACAATGAGCAGTTCTTC	CAWNWVRGGTYNEQFF
TRBV4-1	TRBJ1-1	-	-	TGCGCCAGCAGCCAAATCTTCGTGAACACTGAAGCTTTCTTT	CASSQIFVNTEAFF
TRBV6-2/TRBV6-3	TRBJ2-5	-	-	TGTGCCAGCAGTTACCCGAATTTCCAGGTCCAGTACTTC	CASSYPNFQVQYF
TRBV20-1	TRBJ2-1	TRBD2	-	TGCAGTGCTAGAGATGGCGAGTCGAGCGGGAGTTTCTATGAGCAGTTCTTC	CSARDGESSGSFYEQFF
TRBV27	TRBJ2-3	-	-	TGTGCCAGCAGTTTAATCGGGGTGACAGGAGGAGATACGCAGTATTTT	CASSLIGVTGGDTQYF
TRBV10-3	TRBJ1-2	-	-	TGTGCCATCAGGCGCCCGGGTTCAGGGGTAGCCTATGGCTACACCTTC	CAIRRPGSGVAYGYTF
TRBV28	TRBJ2-7	TRBD1	-	TGTGCCAGCAACGGACAGGGGACCAACGAGCAGTACTTC	CASNGQGTNEQYF
TRBV27	TRBJ2-7	-	-	TGTGCCAGCAGTTTATCGGGAGGCTCGGTGTACGAGCAGTACTTC	CASSLSGGSVYEQYF
TRBV4-1	TRBJ1-1	-	-	TGCGCCAGCAGCCAAGGACCGCGGTTTGGACCTGAAGCTTTCTTT	CASSQGPRFGPEAFF
TRBV18	TRBJ2-1	TRBD2	-	TGTGCCAGCCTAACTAGCGCCACTTACAATGAGCAGTTCTTC	CASLTSATYNEQFF
TRBV11-2	TRBJ1-1	-	once	TGTGCCAGCAGGTTTGACCCGAACACTGAAGCTTTCTTT	CASRFDPNTEAFF
TRBV29-1	TRBJ2-7	TRBD2	-	TGCAGCGTTCAGACTAGCGGGGGGGCCTACGAGCAGTACTTC	CSVQTSGGAYEQYF
TRBV6-5	TRBJ1-2	TRBD1	-	TGTGCCAGCAGTGACCCGACAGGGCGGGATGGCTACACCTTC	CASSDPTGRDGYTF
TRBV10-1	TRBJ1-1	-	-	TGCGCCAGCAGTGAGTCGATAGGTCAGAACACTGAAGCTTTCTTT	CASSESIGQNTEAFF
TRBV27	TRBJ2-5	TRBD2	-	TGTGCCAGCAGTTTATCGTCGGGAGGAGTGACCCAGTACTTC	CASSLSSGGVTQYF
TRBV27	TRBJ2-3	TRBD2	few	TGTGCCAGCAGTTTAATAGCGGGAGCTGGTGGAGATACGCAGTATTTT	CASSLIAGAGGDTQYF
TRBV4-3	TRBJ1-4	-	few	TGCGCCAGCAGCCAAGAGGCCAGGGTTGAAAAACTGTTTTTT	CASSQEARVEKLFF
TRBV28	TRBJ2-2	-	-	TGTGCCAGCAGTTTTTCGGGGGAGCTGTTTTTT	CASSFSGELFF
TRBV5-4	TRBJ2-1	TRBD2	once	TGTGCCAGCAGCGGGACTAGCGGGAGGGCCATCAATGAGCAGTTCTTC	CASSGTSGRAINEQFF
TRBV24-1	TRBJ1-2	-	-	TGTGCCACCGAGACAATCTATGGCTACACCTTC	CATETIYGYTF
TRBV9	TRBJ2-1	-	-	TGTGCCAGCAGCGTAGCTTGGGGCGCCTACAATGAGCAGTTCTTC	CASSVAWGAYNEQFF
TRBV9	TRBJ1-1	-	-	TGTGCCAGCAGCGTAGGAGGGGGAACGAACACTGAAGCTTTCTTT	CASSVGGGTNTEAFF
TRBV4-3	TRBJ2-7	-	-	TGCGCCAGCAGCCAATTGTACTCGCGGTCCTACGAGCAGTACTTC	CASSQLYSRSYEQYF
TRBV25-1	TRBJ2-6	-	-	TGTGCCAGCAGGGCCTCGACTGGGGCCAACGTCCTGACTTTC	CASRASTGANVLTF
TRBV7-8	TRBJ2-4	-	once	TGTGCCAGCAGCTTAGGGGTGGACCTTATGGTCATTCAGTACTTC	CASSLGVDLMVIQYF
TRBV27	TRBJ2-3	TRBD1	-	TGTGCCAGCAGTTTTTGGCGGACAGGGGATGGGGGCACAGATACGCAGTATTTT	CASSFWRTGDGGTDTQYF
TRBV28	TRBJ2-1	-	-	TGTGCCAGCAGTGATCGGGACCTCGAGCAGTTCTTC	CASSDRDLEQFF